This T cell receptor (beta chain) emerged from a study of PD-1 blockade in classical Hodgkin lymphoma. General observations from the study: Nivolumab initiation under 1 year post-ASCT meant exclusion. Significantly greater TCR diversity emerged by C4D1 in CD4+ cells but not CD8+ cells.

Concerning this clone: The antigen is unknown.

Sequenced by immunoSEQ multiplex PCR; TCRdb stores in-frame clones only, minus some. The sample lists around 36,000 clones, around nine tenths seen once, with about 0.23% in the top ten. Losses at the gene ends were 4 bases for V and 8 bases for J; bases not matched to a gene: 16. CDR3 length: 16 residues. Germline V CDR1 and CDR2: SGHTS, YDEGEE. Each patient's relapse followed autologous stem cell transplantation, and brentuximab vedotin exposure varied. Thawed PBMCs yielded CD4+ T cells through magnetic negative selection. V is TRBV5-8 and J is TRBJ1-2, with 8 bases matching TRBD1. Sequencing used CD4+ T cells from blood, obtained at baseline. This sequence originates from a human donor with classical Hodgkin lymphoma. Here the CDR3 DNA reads TGTGCCAGCAGCCCCTCCCCAGGGGGCGTCGTTAACGGCTACACCTTC. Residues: CASSPSPGGVVNGYTF.